A single sample is the source of the 23 T cell receptor beta chains below, sequenced in a study of T cell clusters in autoimmune cytopenias. Multiplex touch-down PCR amplified TRB using TRB-A and TRB-B pools in one tube. Each CDR3 protein gets one entry in TCRdb, which reprocessed the multiplex PCR reads and gives no DNA. This table lists about 2,500 distinct CDR3 sequences. Roughly 40,000 genome equivalents of blood DNA were amplified for TRB. Separately, the same data were catalogued under a study of T cell repertoires in aging, cancer and after chemotherapy.

The sample was peripheral blood. The receptors here all came from a human donor with an autoimmune cytopenia or autoimmune hepatitis (not recorded which).

V gene TRBV10-3 combines with J gene TRBJ1-3. The CDR3 runs 14 residues. Germline values: CDR1 ENHRY, CDR2 SYGVKD. This CDR3 is CAISAESSGNTIYF.

J is TRBJ2-7 and V is TRBV10-3; the D call of TRBD1 rests on TCRdb alone, since no DNA is present to check it. Per the germline V gene, CDR1 is ENHRY and CDR2 is SYGVKD. The CDR3 covers 13 residues. The CDR3 region is CAIRRTDSYEQYF.

The genes are TRBV19 and TRBJ1-5; without DNA, the TCRdb call of TRBD1 cannot be checked. This CDR3 contains 15 residues. The V gene's germline CDR1 is LNHDA and CDR2 SQIVND (reference sequence). CDR3 protein: CASSPEGGSNQPQHF.

CDR3 residues: CAISLGGGSVSPLHF. The chain is built from TRBV6-6 and TRBJ1-6; the D gene TCRdb calls, TRBD1, cannot be checked with no DNA. The CDR3 contains 15 residues. Per the germline V gene, CDR1 is MNHNY and CDR2 is SVGAGI (reference sequence).

This clonotype is deemed medium-sized by its frequency. The V and J genes are TRBV29-1 and TRBJ1-1; TCRdb proposes TRBD1, but this gene call is untestable without DNA. CDR1 is SQVTM, CDR2 ANQGSEA, per germline. The CDR3 runs 13 residues. The CDR3 sequence is CSASYGGNTEAFF.

This clonotype is identified as medium-sized from frequency. The chain couples TRBV13 to TRBJ2-3; the D gene TCRdb calls, TRBD2, cannot be checked with no DNA. This CDR3 has 16 amino acids. The germline V gene encodes CDR1 PRHDT and CDR2 FYEKMQ (reference sequence). CDR3: CASSFTRGGGADTQYF. Together with reference TRBV13 and TRBJ2-3, the CDR3 gives the full variable domain: AAGVIQSPRHLIKEKRETATLKCYPIPRHDTVYWYQQGPGQDPQFLISFYEKMQSDKGSIPDRFSAQQFSDYHSELNMSSLELGDSALYFCASSFTRGGGADTQYFGPGTRLTVL.

This clonotype registers medium-sized by frequency. The chain joins TRBV6-5 to TRBJ2-3; the D call of TRBD1 rests on TCRdb alone, since no DNA is present to check it. From germline, CDR1 is MNHEY and CDR2 SVGAGI. The CDR3 consists of 15 residues. CDR3 sequence: CASIPGQGRTDTQYF.

The chain is built from TRBV12-3 or TRBV12-4 and TRBJ2-3. The CDR3 runs to 14 residues. The CDR3: CASSLALPRDTQYF.

The chain employs TRBV19 and TRBJ1-2. Germline-derived CDR1 and CDR2 are LNHDA and SQIVND (reference sequence). The CDR3 has 12 amino acids. CDR3 protein: CASTTGGDGYTF.

The rearrangement joins TRBV5-6 to TRBJ1-4. The CDR3 is 14 amino acids. Germline lookup yields CDR1 SGHDT and CDR2 YYEEEE. CDR3 loop: CASSFGSGGEKLFF.

This clonotype counts as medium-sized by frequency. The rearrangement joins TRBV19 to TRBJ1-5; TCRdb gives TRBD1 as the D gene, but with no DNA this cannot be confirmed. CDR1 is LNHDA, CDR2 SQIVND, per germline (reference sequence). The CDR3 runs to 14 residues. This chain's CDR3 is CASSAMGGNQPQHF.

This chain uses TRBV5-1 with TRBJ2-2. In germline, CDR1 is SGHRS, CDR2 YFSETQ. CDR3 length: 14 amino acids. CDR3 sequence reads: CASSLVTNTGELFF.

The J gene is TRBJ1-1, the V gene TRBV18. The CDR3 sequence is 14 residues long. The germline V gene has CDR1 KGHSH and CDR2 LQKENI. This CDR3 reads CASSNRTGNTEAFF.

This chain links TRBV12-3 or TRBV12-4 with TRBJ2-5; without DNA, the TCRdb call of TRBD1 cannot be checked. The CDR3 loop spans 11 amino acids. The CDR3 sequence is CASSLGPLQYF.

The chain employs TRBV5-4 and TRBJ2-5; TCRdb's D gene call, TRBD1, goes unchecked for lack of DNA. The germline gives CDR1 SGHNT, CDR2 YYREEE (reference sequence). The CDR3 is 12 amino acids. The CDR3 reads CASSYRPETQYF.

Considering frequency, this clonotype is medium-sized. This sequence joins TRBV6-2 or TRBV6-3 and TRBJ2-5; the TCRdb call, TRBD1, lacks DNA for checking. The CDR3 spans 15 residues. CDR1 and CDR2 (germline): MNHEY, SVGEGT. The CDR3 protein is CASRLTGIVEETQYF.

The V call is TRBV7-6, the J call TRBJ2-2; without DNA, the TCRdb call of TRBD1 cannot be checked. CDR1 and CDR2 from the germline V gene are SGHVS and FNYEAQ. The CDR3 is 18 amino acids. This chain's CDR3 is CASSLNAMGTGTSGELFF.

According to its frequency, this clonotype is medium-sized. The genes are TRBV6-5 and TRBJ2-5; the D gene TCRdb calls, TRBD1, cannot be checked with no DNA. CDR1 and CDR2 (germline): MNHEY, SVGAGI. The CDR3 has 15 residues. The CDR3 protein is CASSYYAGVKETQYF.

This clonotype is medium-sized by frequency. V is TRBV11-3 and J is TRBJ2-3; the TRBD1 assignment by TCRdb is unverifiable without DNA. The CDR3 is made up of 17 amino acids. Germline V gene data show CDR1 as SGHNT and CDR2 as YENEEA. CDR3 sequence reads: CASSSDGTGGRTDTQYF.

The chain combines TRBV18 with TRBJ1-3; without DNA, the TCRdb call of TRBD1 cannot be checked. The CDR3 totals 15 residues. Germline CDR1 and CDR2: KGHSH and LQKENI. Here the CDR3 reads CASSEVPGPGNTIYF.

The rearrangement links TRBV12-3 or TRBV12-4 to TRBJ2-3; TCRdb gives TRBD1 as the D gene, but with no DNA this cannot be confirmed. The CDR3 runs to 13 residues. The chain's CDR3 is CAILTGSTDTQYF.

According to its frequency, this clonotype is medium-sized. V and J are TRBV6-5 and TRBJ1-4; checking the TCRdb D call of TRBD1 is not possible without DNA. Per germline, CDR1 MNHEY and CDR2 SVGAGI. There are 14 residues in the CDR3. The CDR3 sequence is CASTWTQGGEKLFF.

This chain joins TRBV6-2 or TRBV6-3 and TRBJ2-3; TCRdb's D call of TRBD1 is untestable without DNA. CDR3 size: 15 residues. Germline CDR1 is MNHEY and CDR2 is SVGEGT. CDR3 protein: CASSYGQGTTDTQYF.